This T cell receptor beta chain was sequenced during a study of blood T cell repertoires in COVID-19. The method was immunoSEQ multiplex PCR; TCRdb's version includes in-frame clones alone and lacks a portion of them. The repertoire has 150,000 to 200,000 clones, about four fifths of them found once; the top ten carry 10% to 15%. CDR1 and CDR2 (germline): SGDLS, YYNGEE. The length of the CDR3 is 14 residues. V lost 4 bases and J lost 5, with 15 bases in between. The chain carries TRBV9 and TRBJ2-5; possible D gene TRBD1, 5 bases. Sequenced material: peripheral blood. The TCR sequence derives from a woman aged 80 or over with COVID-19, enrolled during active disease. The CDR3 is CASSSQLSGETQYF. The CDR3 nucleotides are TGTGCCAGCAGCTCTCAGCTCTCAGGGGAGACCCAGTACTTC. Using reference TRBV9 and TRBJ2-5 for the parts outside the CDR3, the full variable domain is DSGVTQTPKHLITATGQRVTLRCSPRSGDLSVYWYQQSLDQGLQFLIQYYNGEERAKGNILERFSAQQFPDLHSELNLSSLELGDSALYFCASSSQLSGETQYFGPGTRLLVL.